This T cell receptor (beta chain) was recorded in a study of blood T cell repertoires in COVID-19. Study details: Spain, Italy and the United States supplied samples that represented acute and convalescent COVID-19.

In the authors' workflow: The assay estimated nucleated cells by amplifying reference gene primers. Profiled with immunoSEQ multiplex PCR; TCRdb holds only in-frame clones, not every one. V and J calls and clone size follow that table, whereas D and trimming were derived from the DNA. Here the sample spans some 170,000 clones, approximately 88% being singletons. Looked up from germline, CDR1 is SGHTA and CDR2 is FQGNSA. This CDR3 has 13 residues. The J segment lost 5 bases and the V segment lost 5 bases, leaving 5 bases of the junction unmatched. The TCR was taken from a woman over 75 with active or convalescent COVID-19. The sequencing sample was made of peripheral blood. The chain carries TRBV7-2 and TRBJ1-1; 7 bases agree with TRBD1. This CDR3 is CASSPAGGTEAFF. In DNA form, the CDR3 reads TGTGCCAGCAGCCCCGCAGGGGGAACTGAAGCTTTCTTT.